The subject of this entry is one T cell receptor (beta chain). CDR3 length: 12 residues. In germline, CDR1 is SEHNR, CDR2 FQNEAQ (reference sequence). Between the trimmed V and J ends, which lost 5 bases and 6 bases, there was a span of 10 bases. Produced via immunoSEQ multiplex PCR; TCRdb's table is partial and in-frame only. The sample yields a few hundred thousand clones, more than 65% seen once. The data originate from a study of blood T cell repertoires in COVID-19. Study-level information: Material from acute and convalescent COVID-19 was sourced from the United States, Italy and Spain. In each case, the material was cDNA or gDNA derived from T cells, B-cell-depleted T cells, or PBMCs.

The TCR comes from a woman aged 55-69 years with acute or convalescent COVID-19. The chain couples TRBV7-9 to TRBJ1-2; D perhaps matches TRBD1 (6 bases). Sequenced: peripheral blood. CDR3 coding DNA: TGTGCCAGCAGCGGCAGGGGAGATGGCTACACCTTC. Protein product: CASSGRGDGYTF.